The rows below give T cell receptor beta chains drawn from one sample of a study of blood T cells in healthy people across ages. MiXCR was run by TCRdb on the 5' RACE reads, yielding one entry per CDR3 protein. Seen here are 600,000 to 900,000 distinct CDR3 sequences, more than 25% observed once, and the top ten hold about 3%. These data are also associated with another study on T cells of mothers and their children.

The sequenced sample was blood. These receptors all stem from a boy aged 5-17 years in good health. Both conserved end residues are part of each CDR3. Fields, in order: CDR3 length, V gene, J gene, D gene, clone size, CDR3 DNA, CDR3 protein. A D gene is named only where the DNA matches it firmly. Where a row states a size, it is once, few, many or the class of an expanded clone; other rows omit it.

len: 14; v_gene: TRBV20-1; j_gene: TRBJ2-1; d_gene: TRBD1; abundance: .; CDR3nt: TGCAGTGCTTCAGGGAATGGGGACAGGAATGAGCAGTTCTTC; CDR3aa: CSASGNGDRNEQFF
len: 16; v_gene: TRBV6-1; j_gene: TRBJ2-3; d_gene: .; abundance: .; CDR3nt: TGTGCCAGCACCCTCGCGTTGGGCGTAGGAACAGATACGCAGTATTTT; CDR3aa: CASTLALGVGTDTQYF
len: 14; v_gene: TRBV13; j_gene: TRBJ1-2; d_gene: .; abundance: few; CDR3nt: TGTGCCAGCAGCAAACCTGGGACAATCCCAGGCTACACCTTC; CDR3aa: CASSKPGTIPGYTF
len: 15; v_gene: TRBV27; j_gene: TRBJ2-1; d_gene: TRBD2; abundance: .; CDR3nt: TGTGCCAGCGGTAAAAGCGGGGAATACTACAATGAGCAGTTCTTC; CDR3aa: CASGKSGEYYNEQFF
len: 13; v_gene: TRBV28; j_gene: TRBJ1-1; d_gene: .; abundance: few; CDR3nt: TGTGCCAGCAGTTTTCGTGGAGGGGAGGGAGCTTTCTTT; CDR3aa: CASSFRGGEGAFF
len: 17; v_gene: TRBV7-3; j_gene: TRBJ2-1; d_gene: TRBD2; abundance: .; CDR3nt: TGTGCCAGCAGCTTATATCCCCGGGGTAGCGGGGGATATGAGCAGTTCTTC; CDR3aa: CASSLYPRGSGGYEQFF
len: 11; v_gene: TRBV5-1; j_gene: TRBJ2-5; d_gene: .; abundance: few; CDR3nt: TGCGCCAGCAGCTCCAACGTGGCCCAGTACTTC; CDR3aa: CASSSNVAQYF
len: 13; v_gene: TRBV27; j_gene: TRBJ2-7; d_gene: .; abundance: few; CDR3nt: TGTGCCAGCAGCGAGGCTGGGGGCTACGAGCAGTACTTC; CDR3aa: CASSEAGGYEQYF
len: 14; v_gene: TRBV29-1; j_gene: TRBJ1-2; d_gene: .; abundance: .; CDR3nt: TGCAGCGTTGAGTTTTCGGATCCTAACTATGGCTACACCTTC; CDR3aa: CSVEFSDPNYGYTF
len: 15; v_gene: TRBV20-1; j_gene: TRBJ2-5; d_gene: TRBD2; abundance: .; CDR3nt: TGCAGTGCTACCCCCGGGGCGGGGGGCCAAGAGACCCAGTACTTC; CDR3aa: CSATPGAGGQETQYF
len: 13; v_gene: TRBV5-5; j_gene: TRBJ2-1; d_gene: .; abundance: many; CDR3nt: TGTGCCAGCAGCTTGGTAAGGCGGGATGAGCAGTTCTTC; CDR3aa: CASSLVRRDEQFF
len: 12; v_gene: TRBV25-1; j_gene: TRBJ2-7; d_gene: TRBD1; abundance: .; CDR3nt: TGTGCCAGCAGGGACAGGATCTACGAGCAGTACTTC; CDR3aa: CASRDRIYEQYF
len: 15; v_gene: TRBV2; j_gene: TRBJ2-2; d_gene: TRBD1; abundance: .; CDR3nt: TGTGCCAGCAGGGGGGACAGGGGGAGCACCGGGGAGCTGTTTTTT; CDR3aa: CASRGDRGSTGELFF
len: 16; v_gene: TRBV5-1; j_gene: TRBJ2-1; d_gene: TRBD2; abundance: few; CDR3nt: TGCGCCAGCAGCTTGGAGGGCGGGGGGACCGGCGATGAGCAGTTCTTC; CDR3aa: CASSLEGGGTGDEQFF
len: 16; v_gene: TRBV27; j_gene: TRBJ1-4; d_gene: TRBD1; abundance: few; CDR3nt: TGTGCCAGCAGTTTGGGAGGGGGCAGGTATTACGAAAAACTGTTTTTT; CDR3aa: CASSLGGGRYYEKLFF
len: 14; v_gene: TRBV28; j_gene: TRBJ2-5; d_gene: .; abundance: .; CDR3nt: TGTGCCAGCAGTTCACCGACGGGACAAGAGACCCAGTACTTC; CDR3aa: CASSSPTGQETQYF
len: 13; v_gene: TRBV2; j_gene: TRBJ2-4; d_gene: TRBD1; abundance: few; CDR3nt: TGTGCCAGCAGGGACAGGGGTAAAAACATTCAGTACTTC; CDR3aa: CASRDRGKNIQYF
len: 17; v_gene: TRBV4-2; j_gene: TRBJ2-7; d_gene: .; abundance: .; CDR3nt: TGTGCCAGCAGCCAAGATATCTGGGGGGGCGGTCTAAACGAGCAGTACTTC; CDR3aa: CASSQDIWGGGLNEQYF
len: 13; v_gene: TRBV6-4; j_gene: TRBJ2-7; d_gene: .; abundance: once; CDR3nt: TGTGCCAGCAGTGACGGAAGGGGTGGCGAGCAGTACTTC; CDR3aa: CASSDGRGGEQYF
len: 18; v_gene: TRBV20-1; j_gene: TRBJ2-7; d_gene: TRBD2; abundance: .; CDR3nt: TGCAGTGCTAGAGCTCAGGAAGCGGGGGCGGCATCTCGCCACGAGCAGTACTTC; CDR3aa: CSARAQEAGAASRHEQYF
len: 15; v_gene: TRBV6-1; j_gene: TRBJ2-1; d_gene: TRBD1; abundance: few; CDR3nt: TGTGCCAGCAGTGAAGACGGGACAGGGACCAATGAGCAGTTCTTC; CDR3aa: CASSEDGTGTNEQFF
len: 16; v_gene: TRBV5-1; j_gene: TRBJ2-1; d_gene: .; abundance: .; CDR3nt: TGCGCCAGCAGCCTATCTCGGGGGCCGTCCTACAATGAGCAGTTCTTC; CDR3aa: CASSLSRGPSYNEQFF
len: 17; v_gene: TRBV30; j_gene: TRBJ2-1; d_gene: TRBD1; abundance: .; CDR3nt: TGTGCCTGGAGTAGCAACAGGGGGTCAAACTCCTACAATGAGCAGTTCTTC; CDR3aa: CAWSSNRGSNSYNEQFF
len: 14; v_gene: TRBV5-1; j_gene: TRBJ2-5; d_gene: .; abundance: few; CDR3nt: TGCGCCAGCAGTTTTTGGGCCCAGGGGGAGACCCAGTACTTC; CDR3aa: CASSFWAQGETQYF
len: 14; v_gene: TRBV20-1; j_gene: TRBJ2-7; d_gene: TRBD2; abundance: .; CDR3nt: TGCAGTGCGGAGGTCACTAGCGGGGGGGAACCCCAGTACTTC; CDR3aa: CSAEVTSGGEPQYF
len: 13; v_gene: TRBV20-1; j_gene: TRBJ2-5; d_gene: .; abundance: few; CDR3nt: TGCAGTGCTAGACGGCAGCCCCAAGAGACCCAGTACTTC; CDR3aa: CSARRQPQETQYF
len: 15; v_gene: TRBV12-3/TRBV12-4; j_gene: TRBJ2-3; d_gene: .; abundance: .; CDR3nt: TGTGCCAGCAGTCCGAAGAAGTCTAGCACAGATACGCAGTATTTT; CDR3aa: CASSPKKSSTDTQYF
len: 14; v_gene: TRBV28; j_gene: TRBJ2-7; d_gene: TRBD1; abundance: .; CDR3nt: TGTGCCAGCAGTTTTCGGGACAGGGTCTACGAGCAGTACTTC; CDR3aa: CASSFRDRVYEQYF
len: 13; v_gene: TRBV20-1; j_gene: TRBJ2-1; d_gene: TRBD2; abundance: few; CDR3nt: TGCAGTGCTAGCGGGGGGTCTTACAATGAGCAGTTCTTC; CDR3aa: CSASGGSYNEQFF
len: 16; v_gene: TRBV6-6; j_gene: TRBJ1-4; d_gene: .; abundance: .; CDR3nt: TGTGCCAGCAGTTACCACCAAGACAGTCTTAATGAAAAACTGTTTTTT; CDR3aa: CASSYHQDSLNEKLFF
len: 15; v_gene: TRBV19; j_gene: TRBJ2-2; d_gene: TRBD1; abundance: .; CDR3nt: TGTGCCAGTAGGGGAGTGGGACAGCCAAACGGGGAGCTGTTTTTT; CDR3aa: CASRGVGQPNGELFF
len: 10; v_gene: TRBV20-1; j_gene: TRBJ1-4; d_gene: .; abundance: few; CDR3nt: TGCAGTGCTGGGGGAGAAAAACTGTTTTTT; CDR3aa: CSAGGEKLFF
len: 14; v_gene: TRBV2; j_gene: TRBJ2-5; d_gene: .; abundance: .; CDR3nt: TGTGCCAGCAGTGAAGCGCGTTCCCAAGAGACCCAGTACTTC; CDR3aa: CASSEARSQETQYF
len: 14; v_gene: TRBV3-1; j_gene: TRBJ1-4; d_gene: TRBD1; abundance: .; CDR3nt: TGTGCCAGCAGCCACAGGGGGCCCCTGAAGAAACTGTTTTTT; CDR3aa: CASSHRGPLKKLFF
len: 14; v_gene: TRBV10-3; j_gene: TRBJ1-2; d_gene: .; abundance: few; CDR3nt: TGTGCCATCGGCGATGGACAAGCTAACTATGGCTACACCTTC; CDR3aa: CAIGDGQANYGYTF
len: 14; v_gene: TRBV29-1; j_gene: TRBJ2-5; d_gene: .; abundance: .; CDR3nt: TGCAGCGCGCGGGGCCCTAGATTCCAAGAGACCCAGTACTTC; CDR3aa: CSARGPRFQETQYF
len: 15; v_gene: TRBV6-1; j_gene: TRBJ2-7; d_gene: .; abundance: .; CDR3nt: TGTGCCAGCAGTGAGCAGCCGGGGACCCTCTACGAGCAGTACTTC; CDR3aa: CASSEQPGTLYEQYF
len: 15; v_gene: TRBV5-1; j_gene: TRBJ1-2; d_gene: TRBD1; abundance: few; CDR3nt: TGCGCCAGCAGCCTAGGACAGGGAATTCACTATGGCTACACCTTC; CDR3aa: CASSLGQGIHYGYTF
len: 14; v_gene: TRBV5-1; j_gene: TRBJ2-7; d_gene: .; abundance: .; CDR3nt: TGCGCCAGCAGCTTGGCCGCGACCTCCTACGAGCAGTACTTC; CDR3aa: CASSLAATSYEQYF
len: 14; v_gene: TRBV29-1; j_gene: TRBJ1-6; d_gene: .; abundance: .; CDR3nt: TGCAGCGTCCCAGGGAGCTCCTATAATTCACCCCTCCACTTT; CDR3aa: CSVPGSSYNSPLHF
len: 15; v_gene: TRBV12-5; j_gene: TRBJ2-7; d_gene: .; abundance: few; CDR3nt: TGTGCTAGTGGCCCCCGGGACGGATCATTCCACGAGCAGTACTTC; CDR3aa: CASGPRDGSFHEQYF
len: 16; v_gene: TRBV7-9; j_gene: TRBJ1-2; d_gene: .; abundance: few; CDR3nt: TGTGCCAGCAGCTTAGCCGGACAGTTGCTTAACTATGGCTACACCTTC; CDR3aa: CASSLAGQLLNYGYTF
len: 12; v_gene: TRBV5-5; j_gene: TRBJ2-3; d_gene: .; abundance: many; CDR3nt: TGTGCCAGCAGCCCCCACACAGATACGCAGTATTTT; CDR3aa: CASSPHTDTQYF
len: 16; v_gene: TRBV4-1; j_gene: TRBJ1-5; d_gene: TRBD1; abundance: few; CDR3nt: TGCGCCAGCAGCCAAGACCGCCAGGGGGGCCATCAGCCCCAGCATTTT; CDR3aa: CASSQDRQGGHQPQHF